This TCR beta chain comes out of a study of CD8 T cells in ankylosing spondylitis. Findings of the study overall: In the blood and synovial fluid of reactive arthritis, some motif variants had been previously reported.

TCRdb itself ran the 5' RACE reads through MiXCR, one entry per CDR3 protein. The sample holds about 160,000 distinct CDR3 sequences, around 19% seen once. The CDR3 has 14 residues. V gave up 1 base and J gave up 8 bases, with 12 bases separating them. From germline, CDR1 is SGHRS and CDR2 YFSETQ. This clonotype appeared many times. Its antigen is still unknown. Sequenced input: blood, either unsorted or a sorted T cell fraction (not recorded which). The J gene is TRBJ1-4, the V gene TRBV5-1; D may be TRBD1 (5 bases). The sequence came from a male donor with ankylosing spondylitis or in good health (not recorded which). The CDR3 loop is CASSLLGEGEKLFF. CDR3 nucleotide sequence: TGCGCCAGCAGCTTGTTGGGGGAAGGCGAAAAACTGTTTTTT.